One sample yielded the 4 T cell receptor beta chains listed below, sequenced in a study of cytomegalovirus exposure and HLA in healthy donors. It was with 60 Vbeta and 13 Jbeta primers that the PCR ran. Sequencing used immunoSEQ multiplex PCR; TCRdb keeps in-frame clones, though not all of them. The sample has a few hundred thousand clones; roughly 80% are singletons. Sequencing was carried out using PBMCs. These receptors were collected from a man under 40 in good health and CMV-seronegative.

The CDR3 coding sequence is TGTGCCAGCAGTTTAGCCCAGGGTTCACCCCTCCACTTT. Its translation is CASSLAQGSPLHF. This chain links TRBV28 with TRBJ1-6, with a tentative D call TRBD1 (5 bases). The CDR3 is 13 amino acids. Germline CDR1 and CDR2: MDHEN and SYDVKM. V was clipped by 2 bases and J by 9 bases, with 8 bases between them.

This rearrangement joins TRBV5-1 to TRBJ2-5; 8 positions match TRBD2. CDR3 length: 15 residues. Germline V gene data show CDR1 as SGHRS and CDR2 as YFSETQ. V shed 0 bases, J shed 1 base, and the junction held 2 bases outside the gene matches. CDR3 residues: CASSLDGTSQETQYF. The CDR3 bases are TGCGCCAGCAGCTTGGACGGGACTAGCCAAGAGACCCAGTACTTC.

The chain is built from TRBV28 and TRBJ2-7; TRBD1 aligns across 7 bases. V dropped 2 bases and J dropped 2; count of bases not matched to a gene: 6. CDR1 is MDHEN and CDR2 is SYDVKM in the germline V gene. CDR3 size: 15 residues. CDR3 protein: CASSLSATGAYEQYF. As DNA, the CDR3 is TGTGCCAGCAGTTTAAGCGCCACAGGGGCCTACGAGCAGTACTTC.

The chain couples TRBV5-1 to TRBJ2-5, with 12 bases fitting TRBD2. The CDR3 is made up of 18 amino acids. V lost 3 bases and J lost 5; bases outside the gene matches: 14. Germline CDR1 reads SGHRS; CDR2 reads YFSETQ. CDR3 nucleotides: TGCGCCAGCAGCTCCCGATTGACTAGCGGGGGTGGTCTCGAGACCCAGTACTTC. The encoded protein is CASSSRLTSGGGLETQYF. The whole variable domain, filled in from reference TRBV5-1 and TRBJ2-5, reads KAGVTQTPRYLIKTRGQQVTLSCSPISGHRSVSWYQQTPGQGLQFLFEYFSETQRNKGNFPGRFSGRQFSNSRSEMNVSTLELGDSALYLCASSSRLTSGGGLETQYFGPGTRLLVL.